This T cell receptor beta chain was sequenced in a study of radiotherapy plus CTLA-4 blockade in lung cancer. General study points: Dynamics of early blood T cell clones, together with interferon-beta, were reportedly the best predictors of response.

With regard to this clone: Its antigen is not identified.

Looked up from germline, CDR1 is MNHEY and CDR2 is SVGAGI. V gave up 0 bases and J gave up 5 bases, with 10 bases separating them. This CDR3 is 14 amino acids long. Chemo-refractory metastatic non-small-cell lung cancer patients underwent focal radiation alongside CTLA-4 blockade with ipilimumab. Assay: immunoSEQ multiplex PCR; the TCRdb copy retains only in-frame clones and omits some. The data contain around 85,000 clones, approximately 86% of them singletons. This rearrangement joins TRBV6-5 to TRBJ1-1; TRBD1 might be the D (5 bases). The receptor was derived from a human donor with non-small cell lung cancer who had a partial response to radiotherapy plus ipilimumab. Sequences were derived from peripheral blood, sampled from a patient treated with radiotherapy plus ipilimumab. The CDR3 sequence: CASSYSIPGTEAFF. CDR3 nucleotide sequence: TGTGCCAGCAGTTACTCGATACCAGGGACTGAAGCTTTCTTT.